These 29 T cell receptor beta chains were all obtained from the same sample, sequenced in a study of cytomegalovirus exposure and HLA in healthy donors. The protocol was immunoSEQ multiplex PCR, while the TCRdb copy is restricted to in-frame clones and leaves out a portion. This table holds roughly 200,000 clones, about 81% found once. Sequencing used PBMCs. These receptor sequences come from a woman aged 25 to 39 in good health and CMV-seronegative.

The chain uses TRBV6-5 and TRBJ1-6; D may be TRBD1 (5 bases). V lost 2 bases and J 7 bases, leaving 12 bases between the germline ends. CDR3 length: 15 residues. Germline CDR1 and CDR2: MNHEY and SVGAGI. CDR3 amino acids: CASSYAGPENSPLHF. CDR3 in DNA: TGTGCCAGCAGTTACGCGGGACCGGAAAATTCACCCCTCCACTTT.

V is TRBV11-2 and J is TRBJ2-1; D remains ambiguous. V lost 1 base and J lost 9, with 4 bases in between. The CDR3 extends over 11 amino acids. Germline V gives CDR1 SGHAT, CDR2 FQNNGV. DNA for the CDR3: TGTGCCAGCAGCTTAGGGAGTGAGCAGTTCTTC. Protein product: CASSLGSEQFF.

This clone was seen just once. The V and J genes are TRBV6-1 and TRBJ2-5; 9 nucleotides agree with TRBD2. CDR3 length: 17 residues. Germline V CDR1 and CDR2: MNHNS, SASEGT. The V and J ends lost 0 bases and 5 bases, in that order; junction bases with no gene match: 10. The CDR3 DNA follows: TGTGCCAGCAGTGAAGCGGAACTAGCGGGTCCTTGGGAGACCCAGTACTTC. Translated, it gives CASSEAELAGPWETQYF.

The rearrangement links TRBV5-1 to TRBJ2-7; 8 bases fit TRBD2. The V gene's germline CDR1 is SGHRS and CDR2 YFSETQ. CDR3 length: 16 residues. Trimming at V came to 1 base and at J to 1 base, leaving 7 bases not matched to a gene. Here the CDR3 reads CASSLNLLAASYEQYF. DNA of the CDR3: TGCGCCAGCAGCTTGAACCTACTAGCGGCATCCTACGAGCAGTACTTC.

The chain links TRBV6-5 to TRBJ2-1; D might be TRBD2 (5 bases). V lost 6 bases and J lost 5, with 17 bases in between. CDR1 is MNHEY and CDR2 is SVGAGI in the germline V gene. The CDR3 runs 15 residues. CDR3 protein: CASRPSPSGHNEQFF. For the CDR3, the DNA is TGTGCCAGCAGGCCCTCTCCCAGCGGTCACAATGAGCAGTTCTTC.

V is TRBV6-1 and J is TRBJ2-7; 8 bases agree with TRBD1. Germline V gene data show CDR1 as MNHNS and CDR2 as SASEGT. The CDR3 covers 15 residues. Trimming cost V 3 bases and J 5 bases; bases outside gene matches: 9. Here the CDR3 reads CASSDRGHATDEQYF. CDR3 nucleotide sequence: TGTGCCAGCAGTGACAGGGGGCATGCTACCGACGAGCAGTACTTC.

V gene TRBV19 combines with J gene TRBJ1-1, with D perhaps TRBD1 (5 bases). Germline CDR1 reads LNHDA; CDR2 reads SQIVND (reference sequence). V gave up 4 bases and J gave up 3 bases, with 9 bases separating them. The CDR3 loop spans 13 amino acids. The CDR3 nucleotides are TGTGCCAGTAGTACGCGGGACTACACTGAAGCTTTCTTT. Its protein is CASSTRDYTEAFF.

The V and J genes are TRBV29-1 and TRBJ2-5; TRBD2 agrees at 10 bases. The CDR3 is made up of 13 amino acids. Germline loops: CDR1 SQVTM, CDR2 ANQGSEA. V was pared by 6 bases and J by 3 bases, with 4 bases of the junction left unmatched. The CDR3 region is CSVGGTSEETQYF. The CDR3 DNA reads TGCAGCGTAGGGGGGACTAGCGAAGAGACCCAGTACTTC.

The rearrangement uses TRBV6-1 and TRBJ1-5; D might be TRBD1 (6 bases). V was pared by 2 bases and J by 7 bases, with 9 bases between. Germline V gene sequence: CDR1 MNHNS, CDR2 SASEGT. The CDR3 is 13 amino acids. CDR3 bases: TGTGCCAGCAGTGAATTTGGGGGCCAGCCCCAGCATTTT. Amino acid sequence: CASSEFGGQPQHF.

V and J are TRBV30 and TRBJ1-2, with 8 bases lining up with TRBD1. This CDR3 spans 12 amino acids. The V segment lost 4 bases and the J segment 8 bases; nucleotides outside the gene matches: 6. Germline CDR1 is GTSNPN and CDR2 is SVGIG (reference sequence). The CDR3 DNA reads as TGTGCCTGGACCCAGGGGGCGGGGGGCTACACCTTC. This translates into CAWTQGAGGYTF.

This rearrangement joins TRBV6-5 to TRBJ2-1, with 9 bases fitting TRBD2. The germline gives CDR1 MNHEY, CDR2 SVGAGI. The V segment lost 2 bases and the J segment 2 bases; nucleotides outside the gene matches: 4. The CDR3 length is 16 residues. The CDR3 DNA reads as TGTGCCAGCAGTTACCGGTCTAGCGGGGCCTACAATGAGCAGTTCTTC. Its translation: CASSYRSSGAYNEQFF.

The rearrangement links TRBV18 to TRBJ1-6; 10 nucleotides agree with TRBD1. The ends lost 6 bases at V and 10 bases at J; junction bases unmatched: 15. Germline CDR1 and CDR2: KGHSH and LQKENI. The CDR3 runs to 17 residues. CDR3 nucleotides: TGTGCCAGCTCGCCTTTAGCAACGGGACAGGGGCAATCACCCCTCCACTTT. Translation gives CASSPLATGQGQSPLHF.

This chain uses TRBV15 with TRBJ2-3, with 7 bases aligning to TRBD1. Germline trimming cut 1 base from V and 2 bases from J; bases unmatched to any gene: 9. This CDR3 has 17 amino acids. Germline values: CDR1 LNHNV, CDR2 YYDKDF (reference sequence). CDR3 nucleotides: TGTGCCACCAGCAGAGGGGGTGACAGGGTTAACACAGATACGCAGTATTTT. Translated: CATSRGGDRVNTDTQYF.

The genes are TRBV29-1 and TRBJ2-5, with D possibly matching TRBD2 (6 bases). Germline V gives CDR1 SQVTM, CDR2 ANQGSEA. V shed 5 bases and J shed 1 base, with 11 bases lying between them. The CDR3 loop spans 13 amino acids. CDR3 DNA: TGCAGCGTTAGGCGCGGGATCCAAGAGACCCAGTACTTC. It translates to CSVRRGIQETQYF.

This chain uses TRBV7-2 with TRBJ2-7; 7 nucleotides align to TRBD1. V shed 4 bases, J shed 2 bases, and the junction held 5 bases outside the gene matches. Germline lookup yields CDR1 SGHTA and CDR2 FQGNSA. There are 14 residues in the CDR3. CDR3 coding DNA: TGTGCCAGCAGCTCACGGGACAGTACCTACGAGCAGTACTTC. This translates into CASSSRDSTYEQYF.

The chain uses TRBV2 and TRBJ2-5; TRBD2 is a possible D gene (5 bases). The germline V gene encodes CDR1 SNHLY and CDR2 FYNNEI. V gave up 7 bases and J gave up 3 bases, with 21 bases separating them. The CDR3 has 16 amino acids. The CDR3 loop is CASKLLGRAAKETQYF. Here the CDR3 DNA reads TGTGCCAGCAAATTACTTGGGCGGGCCGCCAAAGAGACCCAGTACTTC.

This rearrangement joins TRBV5-1 to TRBJ1-1, with D possibly being TRBD1 (5 bases). The CDR3 spans 17 residues. Trimming stripped 3 bases from V and 1 base from J, with 19 bases between. CDR1 and CDR2 from the germline V gene are SGHRS and YFSETQ. CDR3 residues: CASSSGIRGLRNTEAFF. Written as DNA, the CDR3 is TGCGCCAGCAGCTCGGGGATTAGGGGACTTCGGAACACTGAAGCTTTCTTT.

V usage is TRBV2 and J usage is TRBJ2-3; the D is unclear. V dropped 2 bases and J dropped 0 bases, with 9 bases sitting between them. Germline CDR1 reads SNHLY; CDR2 reads FYNNEI. The CDR3 has 15 residues. The chain's CDR3 is CASSESSSSTDTQYF. CDR3 DNA: TGTGCCAGCAGTGAATCTTCCTCTAGCACAGATACGCAGTATTTT.

V usage is TRBV6-4 and J usage is TRBJ1-1; TRBD1 aligns across 8 bases. Germline V gene lookup returns CDR1 MRHNA and CDR2 SNTAGT. The V segment lost 3 bases and the J segment 4 bases; nucleotides outside the gene matches: 1. This CDR3 is 13 amino acids long. The DNA for the CDR3 is TGTGCCAGCAGTGAACAGGGGGGCACTGAAGCTTTCTTT. Its translation: CASSEQGGTEAFF.

The rearrangement uses TRBV19 and TRBJ1-1; tentative D call: TRBD1 (6 bases). The CDR3 extends over 14 amino acids. V was cut by 5 bases and J by 6 bases, with 16 bases left in between. The germline V gene has CDR1 LNHDA and CDR2 SQIVND (reference sequence). For the CDR3, the DNA is TGTGCCAGTAGTCTTGGGACATCGGGCGCTGAAGCTTTCTTT. The encoded protein is CASSLGTSGAEAFF.

This clone was seen just once. This chain links TRBV30 with TRBJ2-3, with 7 positions matching TRBD2. Germline-derived CDR1 and CDR2 are GTSNPN and SVGIG (reference sequence). The CDR3 has 14 amino acids. V dropped 0 bases and J dropped 5; count of bases not matched to a gene: 5. CDR3 bases: TGTGCCTGGAGTGTGGGGGGAGGGGTAGATACGCAGTATTTT. It codes for CAWSVGGGVDTQYF.

V is TRBV5-1 and J is TRBJ1-1, with unresolved D. Germline V gene lookup returns CDR1 SGHRS and CDR2 YFSETQ. V lost 5 bases, J lost 1 base, and 9 bases lay in between. The CDR3 has 13 amino acids. As DNA, the CDR3 is TGCGCCAGCAGAGGACGGGGGAACACTGAAGCTTTCTTT. Encoded protein: CASRGRGNTEAFF.

The V gene is TRBV4-2, the J gene TRBJ1-5; no clear D gene. The CDR3 is 12 residues long. Between the trimmed V and J ends, which lost 1 base and 4 bases, there was a span of 2 bases. The germline V gene encodes CDR1 LGHNA and CDR2 YNFKEQ. The CDR3 DNA sequence: TGTGCCAGCAGCCAAGTAAATCAGCCCCAGCATTTT. It yields the protein CASSQVNQPQHF.

The V and J genes are TRBV5-1 and TRBJ1-5; D might be TRBD1 (6 bases). Trimming removed 1 base at V and 1 base at J, with 12 bases between. Germline lookup yields CDR1 SGHRS and CDR2 YFSETQ. This CDR3 contains 16 residues. The CDR3 loop reads CASSLSPTGSNQPQHF. The CDR3 bases are TGCGCCAGCAGCTTGAGCCCAACAGGGAGCAATCAGCCCCAGCATTTT.

There are a few counts of this clone. This chain links TRBV6-1 with TRBJ1-2; D may be TRBD1 (5 bases). V dropped 6 bases and J dropped 3 bases, with 14 bases sitting between them. The CDR3 is 14 amino acids. Germline CDR1 is MNHNS and CDR2 is SASEGT. CDR3 residues: CASRWAGQDYGYTF. The CDR3 DNA reads TGTGCCAGCAGATGGGCAGGGCAAGACTATGGCTACACCTTC.

The chain employs TRBV30 and TRBJ2-3, with a weak D call TRBD2 (7 bases). Trimming removed 8 bases from V and 8 bases from J, with 23 bases in between. Germline V gene lookup returns CDR1 GTSNPN and CDR2 SVGIG (reference sequence). The CDR3 contains 14 residues. CDR3 nucleotide sequence: TGTGCCGGCCGCGGGGGCGGGAGTTTAGGTACGCAGTATTTT. Encoded protein: CAGRGGGSLGTQYF.

This clone was recorded only once. The V call is TRBV30, the J call TRBJ1-6; 8 nucleotides agree with TRBD1. The germline CDR1 and CDR2 sequences are GTSNPN and SVGIG (reference sequence). This CDR3 is built from 17 residues. V trimming: 0 bases; J trimming: 3 bases; junction bases outside the gene matches: 7. CDR3 amino acids: CAWSVPGQGSYNSPLHF. CDR3 bases: TGTGCCTGGAGTGTCCCCGGACAGGGTAGCTATAATTCACCCCTCCACTTT.

The chain employs TRBV6-7 and TRBJ2-7; tentatively, D is TRBD2 (5 bases). TRBV6-7 is an open reading frame, and its role is uncertain. V dropped 6 bases and J dropped 3 bases, with 27 bases sitting between them. CDR3 length equals 18 residues. CDR3 DNA sequence: TGTGCCAGCAGACCCATAGAATGTTGTTCTACGGGGTTCTACGAGCAGTACTTC. This codes for CASRPIECCSTGFYEQYF.

The count of this clone is one. This chain uses TRBV7-9 with TRBJ2-1, with D perhaps matching TRBD1 (7 bases). The CDR3 is 17 residues long. Germline assignment: CDR1 SEHNR and CDR2 FQNEAQ (reference sequence). V shed 7 bases and J shed 7 bases, with 26 bases lying between them. Written as DNA, the CDR3 is TGTGCCAGCACGCCTCAGGGGGGCCTCGGTACACTTAATGAGCAGTTCTTC. Translating gives CASTPQGGLGTLNEQFF.